This T cell receptor beta chain comes out of a study of blood T cells in healthy people across ages. Points from the study as a whole: With age, beta diversity per million T cells declined roughly linearly, significantly by 40.

With a J-beta primer mix and a sample-barcoded 5' primer, a second PCR ran about 7 to 12 cycles. Each of the cDNA molecules was tagged by a template-switch adaptor with 12 random nucleotides. TCRdb analysed the 5' RACE reads with MiXCR anew, one entry per CDR3 protein. The data show over 1,500,000 distinct CDR3 sequences, about two fifths seen once. This CDR3 region has 15 residues. Trimming took 2 bases from V and 6 from J, leaving 16 bases between them. This clonotype occurred many times. No antigen is known for it. The gene calls are TRBV12-3 or TRBV12-4 and TRBJ1-2; D may be TRBD1 (6 bases). Source material: blood. This TCR came from a human donor in good health. CDR3 sequence reads: CASSLRVPGADGYTF. In nucleotides, the CDR3 is TGTGCCAGCAGTTTAAGGGTACCGGGGGCCGATGGCTACACCTTC.